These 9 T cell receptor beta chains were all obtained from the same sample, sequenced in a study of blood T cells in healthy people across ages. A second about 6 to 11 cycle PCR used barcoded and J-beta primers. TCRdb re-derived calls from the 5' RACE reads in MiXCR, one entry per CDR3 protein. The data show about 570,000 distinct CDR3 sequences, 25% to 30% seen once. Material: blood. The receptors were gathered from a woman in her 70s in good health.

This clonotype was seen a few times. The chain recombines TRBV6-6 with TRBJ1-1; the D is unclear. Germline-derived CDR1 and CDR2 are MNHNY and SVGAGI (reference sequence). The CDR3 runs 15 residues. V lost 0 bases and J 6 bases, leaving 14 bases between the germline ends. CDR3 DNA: TGTGCCAGCAGTTACTCGGGGAAGGGAGTGTCTGAAGCTTTCTTT. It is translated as CASSYSGKGVSEAFF.

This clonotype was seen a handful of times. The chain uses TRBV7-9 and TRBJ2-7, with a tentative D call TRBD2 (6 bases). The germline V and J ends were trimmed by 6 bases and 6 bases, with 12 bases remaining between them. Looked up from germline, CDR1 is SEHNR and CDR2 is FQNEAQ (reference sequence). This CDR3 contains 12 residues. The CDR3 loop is CASSLNGGEQYF. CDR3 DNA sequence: TGTGCCAGCAGTCTAAACGGGGGCGAGCAGTACTTC.

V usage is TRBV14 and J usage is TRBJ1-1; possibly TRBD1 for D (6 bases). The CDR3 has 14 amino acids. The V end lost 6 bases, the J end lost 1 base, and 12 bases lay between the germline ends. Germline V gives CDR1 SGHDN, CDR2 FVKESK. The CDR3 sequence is CASSEGGRNTEAFF. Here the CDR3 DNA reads TGTGCCAGCAGTGAGGGGGGGAGGAACACTGAAGCTTTCTTT.

The CDR3 protein is CASSFDRWNEQFF. For the CDR3, the DNA is TGCGCCAGCAGCTTCGACAGGTGGAATGAGCAGTTCTTC. This chain uses TRBV5-1 with TRBJ2-5, with D possibly matching TRBD1 (6 bases). The J call is doubtful: the DNA matches TRBJ2-1 better. This CDR3 is built from 13 residues. Germline CDR1 and CDR2: SGHRS and YFSETQ.

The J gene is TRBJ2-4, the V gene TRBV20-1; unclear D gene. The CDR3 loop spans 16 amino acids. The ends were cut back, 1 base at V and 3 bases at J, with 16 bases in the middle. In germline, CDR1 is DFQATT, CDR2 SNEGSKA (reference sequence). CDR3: CSARAVPPSGKNIQYF. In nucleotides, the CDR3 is TGCAGTGCTAGAGCGGTCCCTCCCTCAGGCAAAAACATTCAGTACTTC.

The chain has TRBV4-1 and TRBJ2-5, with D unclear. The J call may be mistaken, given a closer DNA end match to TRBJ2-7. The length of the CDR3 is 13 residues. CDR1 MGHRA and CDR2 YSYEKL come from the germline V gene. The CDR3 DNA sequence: TGCGCCAGCAGCCAAGAAACCCCTGACGAGCAGTACTTC. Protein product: CASSQETPDEQYF.

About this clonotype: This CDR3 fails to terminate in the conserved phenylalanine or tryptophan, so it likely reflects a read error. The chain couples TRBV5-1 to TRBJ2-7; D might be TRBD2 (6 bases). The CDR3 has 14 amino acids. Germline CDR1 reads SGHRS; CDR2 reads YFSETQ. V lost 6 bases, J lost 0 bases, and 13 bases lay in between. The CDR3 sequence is CASMEGLSSYEQYL. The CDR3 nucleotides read TGCGCCAGCATGGAGGGACTGAGCTCCTACGAGCAGTACCTC.

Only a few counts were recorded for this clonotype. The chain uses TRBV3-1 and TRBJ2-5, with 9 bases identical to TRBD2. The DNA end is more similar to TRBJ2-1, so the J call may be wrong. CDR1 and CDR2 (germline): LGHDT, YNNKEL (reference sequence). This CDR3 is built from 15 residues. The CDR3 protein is CASTWRGGSGNEQFF. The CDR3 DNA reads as TGTGCCAGCACCTGGCGGGGGGGTAGCGGCAATGAGCAGTTCTTC.

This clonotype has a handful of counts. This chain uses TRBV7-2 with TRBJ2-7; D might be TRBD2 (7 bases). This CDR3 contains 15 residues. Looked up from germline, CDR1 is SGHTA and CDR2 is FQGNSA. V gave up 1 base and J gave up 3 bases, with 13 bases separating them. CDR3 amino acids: CASSLGGGPIYEQYF. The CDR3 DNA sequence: TGTGCCAGCAGCTTAGGGGGGGGGCCGATCTACGAGCAGTACTTC.